This T cell receptor (beta chain) is drawn from a study of blood T cell repertoires in COVID-19 (dated by TCRdb to the early 2020s). The study in broad terms: Samples covering the acute and convalescent phases of COVID-19 were provided by collaborators in the United States, Italy and Spain. The material from the prospective study consisted of cDNA or gDNA derived from T cells, B-cell-depleted T cells, or PBMCs. The repertoires were released in a freely available public database meant as a resource for research on the immune response to SARS-CoV-2. The samples were drawn from two sources: the first 160 participants of the ongoing ImmuneRACE study, and over 950 subjects contributed by 6 global collaborators. The dataset comprised deeply sampled blood TCRbeta repertoires from subjects exposed to, actively infected with, or recovered from COVID-19. HLA class I and class II types, where available, came from metadata supplied by the sample provider rather than from assay-based typing. Sample metadata almost always included a de-identified subject ID, COVID-19 status, age in years and sex. The research as a whole found: The amount of clinical and demographic metadata varied by source and participant and was provided uncurated.

As to this clone: Its antigen target is currently unknown. There are no base qualities to consult, and no much larger clone falls within one base.

The germline V end is reduced by 5 bases and the J end by 0 bases; junction bases left unmatched: 6. The CDR3 numbers 17 residues from cysteine through phenylalanine. Just CDR3 DNA is preserved here, 51 bases in frame from base 1. The germline V gene (reference sequence) sets CDR1 to MNHEY and CDR2 to SMNVEV. One collaborating source in Seattle enrolled patients during active infection and followed them longitudinally through the course of disease. The collaborating institutions used their own protocols to collect whole blood in K2EDTA tubes. Collaborator samples were shipped for TCRbeta analysis as frozen whole blood, isolated PBMCs, or DNA extracted from either sample type. The immunoSEQ Assay, a bias-controlled multiplex PCR, was used to amplify TCRbeta CDR3 regions from genomic DNA. As for how the authors treated the data: The number of nucleated cells in each sample was estimated by amplification of reference gene primers within the assay. Sequence reads were collapsed and filtered to measure the absolute abundance of every unique TCRbeta CDR3 rearrangement. For each sample, productive Simpson clonality was calculated as the square root of Simpson's diversity index over productive rearrangements. Entries here come from immuneACCESS through TCRdb and include only in-frame sequences with V and J called. Some clones fail to appear in such tables; in the studies checked, an unresolved V gene covers under half of the shortfall, and the cause of the remainder is unknown. The V and J calls and clone size come from that table; D and trimming were worked out from the DNA. In all, the sample holds about 180,000 clones, and roughly 80% of those were seen once. The ten largest clonotypes hold 6.5% to 8.5% of the sample.

This receptor was identified in a woman between 65 and 79 years old with COVID-19, enrolled during active disease. Material: peripheral blood. In this chain, TRBV27 is recombined with TRBJ2-7; TRBD2 aligns with 14 central bases. CDR3 loop: CASSTGLAGGYSYEQYF. DNA sequence: TGTGCCAGCAGTACCGGACTAGCGGGAGGTTACTCCTACGAGCAGTACTTC.